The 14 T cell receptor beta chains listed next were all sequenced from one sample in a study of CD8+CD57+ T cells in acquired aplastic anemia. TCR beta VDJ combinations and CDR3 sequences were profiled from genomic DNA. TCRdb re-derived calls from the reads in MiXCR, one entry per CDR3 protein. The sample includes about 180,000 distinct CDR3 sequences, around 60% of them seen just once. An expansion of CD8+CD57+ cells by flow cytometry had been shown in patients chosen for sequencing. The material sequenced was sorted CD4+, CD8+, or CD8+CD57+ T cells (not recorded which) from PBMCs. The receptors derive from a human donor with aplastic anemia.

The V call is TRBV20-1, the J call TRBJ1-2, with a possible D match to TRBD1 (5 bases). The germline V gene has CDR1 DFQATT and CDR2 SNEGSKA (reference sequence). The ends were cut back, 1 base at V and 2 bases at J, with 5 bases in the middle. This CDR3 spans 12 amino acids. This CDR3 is CSARAGNYGYTF. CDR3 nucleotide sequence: TGCAGTGCTAGAGCAGGGAACTATGGCTACACCTTC.

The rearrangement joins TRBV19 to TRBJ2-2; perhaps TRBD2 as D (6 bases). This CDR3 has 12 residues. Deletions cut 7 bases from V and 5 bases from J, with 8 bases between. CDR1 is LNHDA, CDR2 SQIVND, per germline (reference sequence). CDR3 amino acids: CASKGGTGELFF. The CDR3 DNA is TGTGCCAGTAAGGGAGGTACCGGGGAGCTGTTTTTT.

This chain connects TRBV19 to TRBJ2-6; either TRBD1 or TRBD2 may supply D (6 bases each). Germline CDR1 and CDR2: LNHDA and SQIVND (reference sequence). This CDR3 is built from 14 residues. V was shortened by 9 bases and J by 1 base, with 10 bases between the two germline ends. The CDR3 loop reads CASGGPSGANVLTF. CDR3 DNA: TGTGCCAGCGGGGGCCCATCTGGGGCCAACGTCCTGACTTTC.

CDR3 nucleotides: TGCAGTGCGGACGACAGTAACACCTACGAGCAGTACTTC. It is translated as CSADDSNTYEQYF. The chain combines TRBV20-1 with TRBJ2-7; tentative D call: TRBD1 (5 bases). Trimming removed 6 bases from V and 2 bases from J, with 14 bases in between. The CDR3 consists of 13 residues. The germline V gene has CDR1 DFQATT and CDR2 SNEGSKA (reference sequence).

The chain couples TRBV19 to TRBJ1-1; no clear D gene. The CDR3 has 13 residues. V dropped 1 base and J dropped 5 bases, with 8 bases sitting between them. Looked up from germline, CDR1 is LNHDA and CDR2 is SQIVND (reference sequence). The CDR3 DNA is TGTGCCAGTAGTATAGGGGCTAGGACTGAAGCTTTCTTT. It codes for CASSIGARTEAFF. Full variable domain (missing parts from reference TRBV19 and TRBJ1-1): DGGITQSPKYLFRKEGQNVTLSCEQNLNHDAMYWYRQDPGQGLRLIYYSQIVNDFQKGDIAEGYSVSREKKESFPLTVTSAQKNPTAFYLCASSIGARTEAFFGQGTRLTVV.

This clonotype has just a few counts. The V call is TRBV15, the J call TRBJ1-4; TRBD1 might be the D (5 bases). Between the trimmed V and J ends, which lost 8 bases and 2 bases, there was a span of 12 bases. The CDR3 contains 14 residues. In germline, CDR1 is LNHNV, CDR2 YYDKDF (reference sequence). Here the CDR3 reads CATGVGGTNEKLFF. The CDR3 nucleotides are TGTGCCACCGGCGTTGGGGGGACTAATGAAAAACTGTTTTTT.

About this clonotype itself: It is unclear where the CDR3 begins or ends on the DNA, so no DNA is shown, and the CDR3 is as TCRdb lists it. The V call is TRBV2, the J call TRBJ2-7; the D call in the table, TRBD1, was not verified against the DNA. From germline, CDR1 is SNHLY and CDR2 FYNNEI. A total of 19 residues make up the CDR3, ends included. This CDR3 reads CANLPGTSAVLRGAYEQYF.

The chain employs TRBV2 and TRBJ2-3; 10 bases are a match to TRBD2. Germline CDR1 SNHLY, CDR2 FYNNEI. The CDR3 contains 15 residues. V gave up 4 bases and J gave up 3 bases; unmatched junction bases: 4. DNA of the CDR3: TGTGCCAGCAGTGGAGGGACTAGCGAGACAGATACGCAGTATTTT. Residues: CASSGGTSETDTQYF.

The CDR3 DNA reads TGTGCCAGCAGCTCTGAAGGGGATTTGAGGCCCTACGAGCAGTACTTC. It translates to CASSSEGDLRPYEQYF. The chain joins TRBV7-9 to TRBJ2-7, with D perhaps matching TRBD1 (5 bases). Trimming stripped 4 bases from V and 2 bases from J, with 18 bases between. CDR1 SEHNR and CDR2 FQNEAQ come from the germline V gene (reference sequence). The CDR3 has 16 residues.

CDR3 loop: CASSPGMENTEAFF. CDR3 in DNA: TGTGCCAGTAGTCCAGGGATGGAGAACACTGAAGCTTTCTTT. The genes are TRBV19 and TRBJ1-1; a weak D match, TRBD1 (5 bases). The germline CDR1 and CDR2 sequences are LNHDA and SQIVND (reference sequence). V shed 5 bases and J shed 1 base, with 11 bases lying between them. There are 14 residues in the CDR3. Full variable domain (outside the CDR3, taken from reference TRBV19 and TRBJ1-1): DGGITQSPKYLFRKEGQNVTLSCEQNLNHDAMYWYRQDPGQGLRLIYYSQIVNDFQKGDIAEGYSVSREKKESFPLTVTSAQKNPTAFYLCASSPGMENTEAFFGQGTRLTVV.

Here the CDR3 reads CASSEVVTYSYEQYF. CDR3 sequence (DNA): TGTGCCAGCTCCGAGGTCGTTACGTACTCCTACGAGCAGTACTTC. The chain uses TRBV25-1 and TRBJ2-7; D is undetermined. CDR1 and CDR2 from the germline V gene are MGHDK and SYGVNS. The CDR3 consists of 15 residues. The V end was cut by 8 bases, the J end by 0 bases, with 17 bases between.

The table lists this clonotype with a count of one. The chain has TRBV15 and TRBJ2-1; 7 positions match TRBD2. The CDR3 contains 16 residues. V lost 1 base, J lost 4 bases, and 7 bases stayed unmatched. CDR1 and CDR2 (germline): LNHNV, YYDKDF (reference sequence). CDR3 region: CATSRGRDYLYNEQFF. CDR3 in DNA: TGTGCCACCAGCAGAGGCCGGGACTACCTTTACAATGAGCAGTTCTTC.

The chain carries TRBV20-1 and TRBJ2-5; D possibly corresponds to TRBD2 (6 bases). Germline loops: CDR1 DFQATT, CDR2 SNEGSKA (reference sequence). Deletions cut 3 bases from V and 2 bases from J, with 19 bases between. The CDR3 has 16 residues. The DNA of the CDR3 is TGCAGTGCTAGTGGTTTGGTACGGGGGAAGCAAGAGACCCAGTACTTC. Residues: CSASGLVRGKQETQYF.

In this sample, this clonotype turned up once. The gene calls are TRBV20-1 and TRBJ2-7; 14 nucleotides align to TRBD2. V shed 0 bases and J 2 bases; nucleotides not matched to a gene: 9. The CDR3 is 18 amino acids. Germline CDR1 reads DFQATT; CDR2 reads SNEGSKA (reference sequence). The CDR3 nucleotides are TGCAGTGCTAGAGATATGGGACTAGCGGGGGCCAGAACCTACGAGCAGTACTTC. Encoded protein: CSARDMGLAGARTYEQYF.